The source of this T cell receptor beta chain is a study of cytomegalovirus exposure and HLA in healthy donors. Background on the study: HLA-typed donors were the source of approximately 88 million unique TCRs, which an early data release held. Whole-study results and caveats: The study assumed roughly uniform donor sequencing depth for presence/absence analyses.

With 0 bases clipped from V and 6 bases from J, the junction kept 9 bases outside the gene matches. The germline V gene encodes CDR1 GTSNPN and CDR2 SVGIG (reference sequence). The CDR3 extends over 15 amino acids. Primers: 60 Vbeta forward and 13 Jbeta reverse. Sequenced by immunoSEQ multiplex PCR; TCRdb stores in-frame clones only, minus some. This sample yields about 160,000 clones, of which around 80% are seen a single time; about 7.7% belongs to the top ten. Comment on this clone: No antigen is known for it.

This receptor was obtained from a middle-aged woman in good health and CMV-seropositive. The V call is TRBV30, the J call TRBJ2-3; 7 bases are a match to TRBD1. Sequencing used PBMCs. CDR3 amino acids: CAWSVGTESWDTQYF. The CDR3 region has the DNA TGTGCCTGGAGTGTGGGGACAGAGTCTTGGGATACGCAGTATTTT. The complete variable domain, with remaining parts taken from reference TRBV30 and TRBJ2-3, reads SQTIHQWPATLVQPVGSPLSLECTVEGTSNPNLYWYRQAAGRGLQLLFYSVGIGQISSEVPQNLSASRPQDRQFILSSKKLLLSDSGFYLCAWSVGTESWDTQYFGPGTRLTVL.